The present entry profiles one TCR beta chain with its context. Antigen unknown. This entry belongs to a study of shared clonotypes between healthy human individuals. Looking at the study overall: CD4 naive and CD4 memory each took three plates per donor, while CD8 naive took two and CD8 memory one. Study findings and constraints: Sequencing depth was expected to influence donor clonotype sharing.

Clones were read by immunoSEQ multiplex PCR, and TCRdb kept only the in-frame ones, dropping some. The sample carries about 2 million clones, approximately 95% recorded once. The sample consisted of naive CD4+ T cells sorted from blood. This sample's subset: CD45RA+ positively selected. The receptor's source is a man aged 18-30 years in good health.

The CDR3 spells CASSMIFSGEGVQYF. The CDR3 nucleotides read TGTGCCAGCAGCATGATTTTCTCCGGCGAGGGGGTGCAGTATTTT. The chain links TRBV5-5 to TRBJ2-3, with a possible D match to TRBD1 (6 bases). The CDR3 runs 15 residues. V dropped 4 bases and J dropped 11 bases, with 23 bases sitting between them. CDR1 and CDR2 from the germline V gene are SGHKS and YYEKEE (reference sequence).